The clone carrying this T cell receptor (beta chain) appeared a few times. The entry originates in a study of T cell repertoires in cytomegalovirus infection. TCRdb reprocessed the reads with MiXCR, giving one entry per CDR3 protein. This sample yields 200,000 or so distinct CDR3 sequences, of which around 20% are seen a single time; 2.9% belongs to the top ten. Trimming stripped 5 bases from V and 5 bases from J, with 19 bases between. The CDR3 contains 16 residues. Per germline, CDR1 SGHTA and CDR2 FQGNSA. This receptor was identified in a human donor in good health (CMV status not recorded). Some clones in this sample may be carry-over from other donors' samples. The sequencing input was PBMCs. The chain links TRBV7-2 to TRBJ1-5; tentative D call: TRBD1 (6 bases). CDR3 nucleotides: TGTGCCAGCAGCCCTTCCGGCAGGGGATCAGATCAGCCCCAGCATTTT. Its translation: CASSPSGRGSDQPQHF. Combining the CDR3 with reference TRBV7-2 and TRBJ1-5 gives the whole variable domain GAGVSQSPSNKVTEKGKDVELRCDPISGHTALYWYRQSLGQGLEFLIYFQGNSAPDKSGLPSDRFSAERTGGSVSTLTIQRTQQEDSAVYLCASSPSGRGSDQPQHFGDGTRLSIL.